This T cell receptor beta chain comes out of a study of cytomegalovirus exposure and HLA in healthy donors. Study details: There were nearly 120 million unique TCR beta sequences, drawn from approximately 180 million T cells, in an earlier analysis.

It was with 60 Vbeta and 13 Jbeta primers that the PCR ran. Some clones are missing from TCRdb's copy, which holds only in-frame ones; the method was immunoSEQ multiplex PCR. Here the sample spans some 180,000 clones, 70% to 85% being singletons. Germline lookup yields CDR1 MDHEN and CDR2 SYDVKM. This CDR3 spans 15 amino acids. The trim removed 5 bases at V and 2 bases at J, leaving 8 bases unmatched. Study-level points and caveats: Prediction of most subjects' HLA-A and HLA-B alleles by TCR beta sequences was reportedly accurate. Later analysis suggested links between common viral pathogens and several top significant clusters. The study found most TCR sequences rare, yet found some public TCRs in many donors.

On this clone: Its antigen is as yet unknown.

The rearrangement links TRBV28 to TRBJ1-1; 7 nucleotides line up with TRBD1. This TCR was recovered from a woman aged 55 to 70 in good health and CMV-seropositive. The specimen was PBMCs. CDR3 DNA sequence: TGTGCCAGCAGTACACCGGGACAGCTAAACACTGAAGCTTTCTTT. The encoded protein is CASSTPGQLNTEAFF.